Below, 14 T cell receptor beta chains from the same sample are listed, as sequenced in a study of blood T cell repertoires in COVID-19. Only in-frame clones appear in the TCRdb table, and some are missing; sequencing was by immunoSEQ multiplex PCR. This repertoire shows about 490,000 clones, approximately 85% found once; its top ten account for under 4%. Source material: peripheral blood. All receptors derive from a human donor in a cohort sampled during active COVID-19.

This chain uses TRBV11-3 with TRBJ2-7; TRBD2 might be the D (6 bases). V lost 3 bases and J lost 3, with 9 bases in between. Germline V gene sequence: CDR1 SGHNT, CDR2 YENEEA. The CDR3 is made up of 13 amino acids. In DNA form, the CDR3 reads TGTGCCAGCAGCTTGGCGGGGATCTACGAGCAGTACTTC. This sequence encodes CASSLAGIYEQYF.

A few counts support this clone. The chain has TRBV28 and TRBJ1-1; maybe TRBD1 (5 bases). The germline V gene has CDR1 MDHEN and CDR2 SYDVKM. The V gene lost 2 bases and the J gene lost 4 bases, with 14 bases spanning the gap. The CDR3 spans 15 residues. The DNA of the CDR3 is TGTGCCAGCAGTTTAGGGGGGGATTGGAGCACTGAAGCTTTCTTT. Protein: CASSLGGDWSTEAFF.

The chain uses TRBV6-2 or TRBV6-3 and TRBJ1-5; 7 positions agree with TRBD1. Germline CDR1 reads MNHEY; CDR2 reads SVGEGT. V lost 0 bases and J lost 3; bases outside the gene matches: 8. The CDR3 is 17 residues long. The CDR3 is CASSYSATGKNNQPQHF. In nucleotides, the CDR3 is TGTGCCAGCAGTTACTCTGCGACAGGGAAGAACAATCAGCCCCAGCATTTT.

This chain links TRBV2 with TRBJ1-2; no definite D call. The germline V gene encodes CDR1 SNHLY and CDR2 FYNNEI. The CDR3 consists of 13 residues. V shed 1 base and J shed 8 bases, with 11 bases lying between them. The CDR3 region has the DNA TGTGCCAGCAGTGAAGGGCGGGTAGAGGGCTACACCTTC. This gives the protein CASSEGRVEGYTF.

V is TRBV7-3 and J is TRBJ1-3; TRBD1 aligns across 8 bases. Germline loops: CDR1 SGHTA, CDR2 FQGTGA. With V trimmed by 5 bases and J by 3 bases, 9 bases remained unmatched. The CDR3 runs to 16 residues. The CDR3 nucleotides are TGTGCCAGCAGCGAGAACAGGGGGTCAATTGGAAACACCATATATTTT. This sequence encodes CASSENRGSIGNTIYF.

This chain connects TRBV4-2 to TRBJ1-1, with 7 bases lining up with TRBD1. J gave up 5 bases and V 0 bases, and 6 bases lay outside the gene matches. This CDR3 spans 15 amino acids. Germline-derived CDR1 and CDR2 are LGHNA and YNFKEQ. The CDR3 region is CASSQEQGFTTEAFF. CDR3 DNA: TGTGCCAGCAGCCAAGAACAGGGGTTTACGACTGAAGCTTTCTTT.

This CDR3 is CASSISGRGYEQYF. CDR3 bases: TGCGCCAGCAGCATTAGCGGGAGAGGCTACGAGCAGTACTTC. The J gene is TRBJ2-7, the V gene TRBV5-1; the match to TRBD2 covers 9 bases. Trimming took 4 bases from V and 3 from J; bases not matched to a gene: 5. From germline, CDR1 is SGHRS and CDR2 YFSETQ. This CDR3 region has 14 residues. Looking up the rest from reference TRBV5-1 and TRBJ2-7 gives the full variable domain: KAGVTQTPRYLIKTRGQQVTLSCSPISGHRSVSWYQQTPGQGLQFLFEYFSETQRNKGNFPGRFSGRQFSNSRSEMNVSTLELGDSALYLCASSISGRGYEQYFGPGTRLTVT.

The V call is TRBV2, the J call TRBJ1-2; D gene unclear. Deletions cut 5 bases from V and 5 bases from J, with 12 bases between. From germline, CDR1 is SNHLY and CDR2 FYNNEI. This CDR3 comprises 13 residues. The CDR3 sequence: CASSTPTRYGYTF. CDR3 DNA: TGTGCCAGCAGTACTCCTACTAGGTATGGCTACACCTTC.

In this sample, this clone turned up a few times. The genes are TRBV7-9 and TRBJ2-2, with 8 nucleotides matching TRBD1. Germline V lookup: CDR1 SEHNR, CDR2 FQNEAQ (reference sequence). Trimming cost V 8 bases and J 0 bases; bases outside gene matches: 5. This CDR3 is 15 amino acids long. CDR3 in DNA: TGTGCCAGCCACTCAGGGGGCACGAACACCGGGGAGCTGTTTTTT. This sequence encodes CASHSGGTNTGELFF.

This chain connects TRBV5-4 to TRBJ2-7, with D possibly matching TRBD2 (6 bases). The CDR3 is 14 amino acids. The ends were cut back, 4 bases at V and 7 bases at J, with 18 bases in the middle. Germline CDR1 SGHNT, CDR2 YYREEE (reference sequence). This CDR3 reads CASSAGPTYGEQYF. DNA for the CDR3: TGTGCCAGCAGCGCGGGACCGACCTACGGAGAGCAGTACTTC.

The chain has TRBV19 and TRBJ2-3; D remains ambiguous. Trimming took off 0 bases at V and 3 bases at J, with 13 bases between the two ends. Germline V gene lookup returns CDR1 LNHDA and CDR2 SQIVND (reference sequence). The CDR3 sequence is 16 residues long. The CDR3 nucleotides read TGTGCCAGTAGTATAGATTTGCCTAGGTCTACAGATACGCAGTATTTT. This sequence encodes CASSIDLPRSTDTQYF.

The rearrangement uses TRBV7-2 and TRBJ1-1, with a tentative D call TRBD1 (5 bases). This CDR3 is 14 amino acids long. V shed 4 bases and J shed 4 bases, with 13 bases lying between them. Germline V gene data show CDR1 as SGHTA and CDR2 as FQGNSA. CDR3 nucleotide sequence: TGTGCCAGCAGCTCCTCCCCGGGGGGCACTGAAGCTTTCTTT. Translating it yields CASSSSPGGTEAFF.

About this clone itself: Additional DNA sequences in this sample encode the identical CDR3. The chain is built from TRBV11-2 and TRBJ2-3; D perhaps matches TRBD1 (6 bases). This CDR3 contains 15 residues. CDR1 SGHAT and CDR2 FQNNGV come from the germline V gene. The V end lost 5 bases, the J end lost 2 bases, and 14 bases lay between the germline ends. The CDR3 spells CASSPGVGFTDTQYF. The CDR3 bases are TGTGCCAGCAGCCCAGGGGTGGGATTCACAGATACGCAGTATTTT.

V gene TRBV6-5 combines with J gene TRBJ1-5, with a weak D call TRBD1 (5 bases). This CDR3 has 13 amino acids. The germline V gene has CDR1 MNHEY and CDR2 SVGAGI. The V gene lost 9 bases and the J gene lost 1 base, with 10 bases spanning the gap. The CDR3 reads CASFKGSNQPQHF. The CDR3 region has the DNA TGTGCCAGTTTCAAGGGGAGCAATCAGCCCCAGCATTTT.